Following are 13 T cell receptor beta chains from one sample sequenced in a study of long-term antiretroviral therapy in people with HIV. The run of the v3.0 immunoSEQ assay was at survey level. Sequencing used immunoSEQ multiplex PCR; TCRdb keeps in-frame clones, though not all of them. Here the sample spans about 17,000 clones, roughly 90% being singletons. Specimen: unsorted PBMCs, collected 0.3 years after starting antiretroviral therapy. The receptors here all came from a man aged 60 to 75 with HIV.

The J gene is TRBJ2-7, the V gene TRBV14; 8 bases fit TRBD2. The germline CDR1 and CDR2 sequences are SGHDN and FVKESK. The CDR3 extends over 15 amino acids. V lost 3 bases to trimming and J lost 3 bases; unmatched junction nucleotides: 7. This CDR3 is CASSQLGLAGYEQYF. Written as DNA, the CDR3 is TGTGCCAGCAGCCAGCTGGGGCTAGCGGGCTACGAGCAGTACTTC.

The V and J genes are TRBV6-6 and TRBJ2-1; no clear D. Germline V CDR1 and CDR2: MNHNY, SVGAGI (reference sequence). The ends were cut back, 5 bases at V and 3 bases at J, with 11 bases in the middle. The CDR3 is 14 residues long. The CDR3 loop is CASSHVSVYNEQFF. The CDR3 DNA sequence: TGTGCCAGCAGTCACGTGTCCGTCTACAATGAGCAGTTCTTC.

V is TRBV29-1 and J is TRBJ2-7; the match to TRBD2 covers 14 bases. V gave up 5 bases and J gave up 2 bases; unmatched junction bases: 8. The CDR3 spans 16 residues. Germline V gives CDR1 SQVTM, CDR2 ANQGSEA. CDR3 bases: TGCAGCGTTTGGACTAGCGGGAGGAATCGGCCCTACGAGCAGTACTTC. Protein: CSVWTSGRNRPYEQYF.

The V gene is TRBV18, the J gene TRBJ2-7; 9 nucleotides match TRBD2. The CDR3 is 15 residues long. The V and J ends lost 6 bases and 1 base, in that order; junction bases with no gene match: 7. Looked up from germline, CDR1 is KGHSH and CDR2 is LQKENI. The CDR3 DNA is TGTGCCAGCTCGCCCGTGGCGGGAGGGTCCTACGAGCAGTACTTC. This codes for CASSPVAGGSYEQYF. Based on the CDR3 plus reference TRBV18 and TRBJ2-7, the full variable domain is NAGVMQNPRHLVRRRGQEARLRCSPMKGHSHVYWYRQLPEEGLKFMVYLQKENIIDESGMPKERFSAEFPKEGPSILRIQQVVRGDSAAYFCASSPVAGGSYEQYFGPGTRLTVT.

This chain links TRBV29-1 with TRBJ2-7; 7 bases agree with TRBD2. Germline V lookup: CDR1 SQVTM, CDR2 ANQGSEA. CDR3 length: 13 residues. V trimming: 4 bases; J trimming: 3 bases; junction bases outside the gene matches: 6. The DNA of the CDR3 is TGCAGCGTTGTCGCTAGCGGATACTACGAGCAGTACTTC. This codes for CSVVASGYYEQYF.

The rearrangement joins TRBV4-1 to TRBJ1-2; weak D call: TRBD1 (6 bases). This CDR3 is 15 amino acids long. Trimming stripped 0 bases from V and 4 bases from J, with 12 bases between. Germline CDR1 reads MGHRA; CDR2 reads YSYEKL. CDR3 DNA: TGCGCCAGCAGCCAAGATGGGGGGCTGGGCTATGGCTACACCTTC. Its protein is CASSQDGGLGYGYTF.

The chain has TRBV6-4 and TRBJ2-1; the match to TRBD2 covers 9 bases. Trimming removed 7 bases from V and 9 bases from J; junction bases left unmatched: 10. This CDR3 has 14 amino acids. Germline V gene sequence: CDR1 MRHNA, CDR2 SNTAGT. The CDR3 spells CASKFSGSSGEQFF. Here the CDR3 DNA reads TGTGCCAGCAAATTTAGCGGGAGCTCGGGTGAGCAGTTCTTC.

This clone was seen only once. This sequence joins TRBV4-3 and TRBJ1-1; D is perhaps TRBD1 (5 bases). The V end was cut by 4 bases, the J end by 0 bases, with 15 bases between. Looked up from germline, CDR1 is LGHNA and CDR2 is YSLEER. The CDR3 contains 16 residues. The CDR3 coding sequence is TGCGCCAGCAGCCGCAGGGTGCGGGAGATGAACACTGAAGCTTTCTTT. It codes for CASSRRVREMNTEAFF.

The chain employs TRBV10-3 and TRBJ2-7; D gene ambiguous. Trimming shortened V by 7 bases and J by 3 bases, and 10 bases separated the two germline ends. The length of the CDR3 is 12 residues. Germline V gene lookup returns CDR1 ENHRY and CDR2 SYGVKD. CDR3 region: CAITQDGYEQYF. The CDR3 DNA reads TGTGCCATCACCCAAGACGGCTACGAGCAGTACTTC.

The gene calls are TRBV7-2 and TRBJ2-5; no clear D gene. This CDR3 contains 15 residues. V shed 3 bases and J shed 5 bases, with 16 bases lying between them. Germline loops: CDR1 SGHTA, CDR2 FQGNSA. This CDR3 is CASSFRRVQQETQYF. The CDR3, as DNA: TGTGCCAGCAGCTTTAGACGGGTCCAACAGGAGACCCAGTACTTC.

This rearrangement joins TRBV27 to TRBJ2-7; 8 bases are shared with TRBD2. The CDR3 consists of 15 residues. The J segment lost 1 base and the V segment lost 5 bases, leaving 7 bases of the junction unmatched. In germline, CDR1 is MNHEY, CDR2 SMNVEV (reference sequence). CDR3 sequence (DNA): TGTGCCAGCAGTACCACTAGCGGAAGATCCTACGAGCAGTACTTC. As protein: CASSTTSGRSYEQYF.

The CDR3 region is CASSERTGRDIQYF. The DNA of the CDR3 is TGTGCCAGCAGTGAAAGGACAGGGCGGGACATTCAGTACTTC. The chain recombines TRBV2 with TRBJ2-4; TRBD1 aligns across 8 bases. In germline, CDR1 is SNHLY, CDR2 FYNNEI. The CDR3 is 14 residues long. The ends lost 2 bases at V and 8 bases at J; junction bases unmatched: 5.

This rearrangement joins TRBV29-1 to TRBJ2-7; weak D call: TRBD1 (5 bases). The CDR3 consists of 12 residues. Looked up from germline, CDR1 is SQVTM and CDR2 is ANQGSEA. V was trimmed by 1 base and J by 1 base, leaving 5 bases between them. CDR3 residues: CSVEGTSYEQYF. The CDR3 nucleotides read TGCAGCGTTGAAGGGACATCCTACGAGCAGTACTTC.